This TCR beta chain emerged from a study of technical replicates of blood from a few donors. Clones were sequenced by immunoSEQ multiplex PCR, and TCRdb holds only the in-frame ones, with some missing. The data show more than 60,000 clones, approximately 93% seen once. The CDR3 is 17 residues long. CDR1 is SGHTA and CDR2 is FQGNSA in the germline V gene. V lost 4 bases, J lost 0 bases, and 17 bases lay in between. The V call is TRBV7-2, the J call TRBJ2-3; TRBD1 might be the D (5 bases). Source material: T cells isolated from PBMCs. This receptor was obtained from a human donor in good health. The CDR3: CASSSPTLTASTDTQYF. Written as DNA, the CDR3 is TGTGCCAGCAGCTCCCCAACACTGACAGCTAGCACAGATACGCAGTATTTT.